The TCR beta chain described here comes from a study of T cells in Graves' hyperthyroidism and ophthalmopathy. TCR beta CDR3 regions were amplified from RNA transcripts. Initially, a first-round RT-PCR of the TCR CDR3 employed the HTBI primer set. Each CDR3 protein gets one entry after TCRdb re-called the multiplex PCR reads with MiXCR. There are about 610,000 distinct CDR3 sequences in the sample; 14% to 15% occur only once, and about 3.9% lies in the top ten. This clonotype showed up many times. Trimming took 6 bases from V and 8 from J, leaving 16 bases between them. The germline gives CDR1 SQVTM, CDR2 ANQGSEA. The CDR3 consists of 12 residues. It was uncontrolled infection, other autoimmune disease, pregnancy or lactation that excluded patients.

Sequencing input: blood. The chain has TRBV29-1 and TRBJ1-1, with D tentatively TRBD1 (6 bases). This clonotype was sampled from a woman aged 40 to 50 with Graves' ophthalmopathy. The CDR3 DNA reads TGCAGCGTGCCCAACAGCGACAGGGAAGCTTTCTTT. Translation gives CSVPNSDREAFF.